These 29 T cell receptor beta chains originate from one sample sequenced in a study of molecular identifiers for immune sequencing clone quantification. MiXCR, applied by TCRdb to the PCR reads, yields one record per CDR3 protein. Here the sample spans about half a million distinct CDR3 sequences, about 25% being singletons. Sequencing was performed on naive CD8+ T cells from blood, with Jurkat cell RNA spiked in. As for subset: FACS-sorted CD8+CD4-CCR7+CD45RA+ naive T cells. Receptor source: a human donor in good health. Some libraries in this study had Jurkat cell RNA spiked in.

This clonotype was recorded at least ten times. CDR3 amino acids: CASSEESSLEKLFF. In DNA, the CDR3 is TGTGCCAGCAGTGAAGAGTCGTCCCTCGAAAAACTGTTTTTT. The chain uses TRBV12-3 or TRBV12-4 and TRBJ1-4, with D uncertain. The CDR3 loop spans 14 amino acids. Trimming stripped 5 bases from V and 8 bases from J, with 15 bases between.

The chain is built from TRBV21-1 and TRBJ2-3; the DNA was not compared with TRBD2, the D call given in the table. TRBV21-1 is assigned pseudogene status. The CDR3 contains 20 residues. This chain's CDR3 is CARLKMERGTSVPVPDTQYF. The CDR3 bases are TGTGCCCGCTTAAAGATGGAAAGGGGGACTAGCGTTCCGGTTCCAGATACGCAGTATTTT.

This clonotype has a handful of counts. This rearrangement joins TRBV27 to TRBJ2-3, with 8 bases fitting TRBD2. The J segment lost 3 bases and the V segment lost 2 bases, leaving 7 bases of the junction unmatched. The CDR3 is 16 amino acids. Germline CDR1 reads MNHEY; CDR2 reads SMNVEV (reference sequence). CDR3 sequence (DNA): TGTGCCAGCAGTTTAAGGCGCGGGGGGTTAACAGATACGCAGTATTTT. This gives the protein CASSLRRGGLTDTQYF.

In its sample, this clonotype was seen a few times. The chain has TRBV7-9 and TRBJ2-7; 13 nucleotides agree with TRBD2. The J segment lost 6 bases and the V segment lost 5 bases, leaving 1 base of the junction unmatched. In germline, CDR1 is SEHNR, CDR2 FQNEAQ (reference sequence). This CDR3 is 13 amino acids long. CDR3 residues: CASSTSGRGEQYF. The CDR3 DNA follows: TGTGCCAGCAGCACTAGCGGGAGGGGCGAGCAGTACTTC.

This clonotype was observed at least ten times. The chain carries TRBV14 and TRBJ2-7; TRBD1 agrees at 7 bases. The junction had 3 bases not matched to a gene; V was cut back by 2 bases and J by 2 bases. The V gene's germline CDR1 is SGHDN and CDR2 FVKESK. This CDR3 contains 14 residues. CDR3 in amino acids: CASSQPGQPYEQYF. The CDR3 DNA reads TGTGCCAGCAGCCAACCGGGACAGCCCTACGAGCAGTACTTC.

V is TRBV11-2 and J is TRBJ2-5; maybe TRBD1 (5 bases). V was pared by 7 bases and J by 5 bases, with 14 bases between. CDR3 size: 13 residues. Germline V gene data show CDR1 as SGHAT and CDR2 as FQNNGV. The CDR3 protein is CASKRPAGETQYF. CDR3 in DNA: TGTGCCAGCAAGCGCCCAGCAGGGGAGACCCAGTACTTC.

This clonotype was found a few times. This chain joins TRBV7-6 and TRBJ1-5; TRBD1 agrees at 8 bases. The CDR3 spans 17 residues. Germline V gene lookup returns CDR1 SGHVS and CDR2 FNYEAQ. J lost 0 bases, V lost 1 base, and 5 bases had no gene match. Written as DNA, the CDR3 is TGTGCCAGCAGCTTAGGCCAGGGGGCGCGTAGCAATCAGCCCCAGCATTTT. Translated: CASSLGQGARSNQPQHF.

The rearrangement joins TRBV7-9 to TRBJ2-5; a possible D gene is TRBD2 (7 bases). The ends were cut back, 3 bases at V and 2 bases at J, with 16 bases in the middle. Germline CDR1 SEHNR, CDR2 FQNEAQ (reference sequence). CDR3 length: 16 residues. CDR3 residues: CASSFPRGGGQETQYF. In DNA form, the CDR3 reads TGTGCCAGCAGCTTCCCCCGGGGAGGGGGACAAGAGACCCAGTACTTC.

This clonotype has just a few counts. This chain links TRBV2 with TRBJ1-4, with TRBD1 matching over 7 bases. The CDR3 contains 12 residues. Germline CDR1 reads SNHLY; CDR2 reads FYNNEI. Unmatched junction bases numbered 8, after V lost 7 bases and J lost 12 bases. The CDR3 sequence is CASNDRGTELFF. The CDR3 bases are TGTGCCAGCAACGACCGCGGGACAGAACTGTTTTTT.

The chain uses TRBV7-9 and TRBJ2-6; 9 nucleotides match TRBD1. The length of the CDR3 is 17 residues. V lost 4 bases to trimming and J lost 2 bases; unmatched junction nucleotides: 6. Germline V lookup: CDR1 SEHNR, CDR2 FQNEAQ (reference sequence). CDR3 bases: TGTGCCAGCAGCTCGGACAGGGGATCAGCTGGGGCCAACGTCCTGACTTTC. It yields the protein CASSSDRGSAGANVLTF. Drawing the rest from reference TRBV7-9 and TRBJ2-6, the complete variable domain is DTGVSQNPRHKITKRGQNVTFRCDPISEHNRLYWYRQTLGQGPEFLTYFQNEAQLEKSRLLSDRFSAERPKGSFSTLEIQRTEQGDSAMYLCASSSDRGSAGANVLTFGAGSRLTVL.

This clonotype came up many times. The CDR3 is CASSLGSETYEQYF. The DNA of the CDR3 is TGTGCCAGCAGCTTAGGATCCGAGACCTACGAGCAGTACTTC. The chain employs TRBV7-9 and TRBJ2-7, with D unclear. CDR1 SEHNR and CDR2 FQNEAQ come from the germline V gene (reference sequence). V was cut by 1 base and J by 2 bases, with 9 bases left in between. This CDR3 contains 14 residues.

About this clonotype: A read error may explain this, as a much larger clone is one base away. The chain uses TRBV28 and TRBJ1-3, with 7 bases matching TRBD1. CDR1 MDHEN and CDR2 SYDVKM come from the germline V gene. This CDR3 spans 14 amino acids. The CDR3: CVSSPTGAGNTIYF. The CDR3 DNA sequence: TGTGTCAGCAGTCCTACAGGGGCTGGAAACACCATATATTTT.

The sample holds a few counts of this clonotype. This chain uses TRBV20-1 with TRBJ2-3; 10 bases are a match to TRBD1. The germline V gene has CDR1 DFQATT and CDR2 SNEGSKA (reference sequence). V shed 6 bases, J shed 6 bases, and the junction held 9 bases outside the gene matches. This CDR3 contains 14 residues. CDR3 residues: CSAYDRGREDTQYF. In nucleotides, the CDR3 is TGCAGTGCCTATGACAGGGGGCGAGAGGATACGCAGTATTTT.

Of note for this clonotype: A single base separates this from a much larger clone, so it may be a read error. The chain links TRBV28 to TRBJ2-7, with a weak D call TRBD2 (6 bases). V was pared by 2 bases and J by 6 bases, with 17 bases between. This CDR3 has 15 amino acids. Germline assignment: CDR1 MDHEN and CDR2 SYDVKM. The CDR3 nucleotides are TGTGCCAGCAGTTTAAAGAGGACTACCACCTCCGAGCAGTACTTC. Protein sequence: CASSLKRTTTSEQYF.

The table lists this clonotype with many counts. This chain connects TRBV6-6 to TRBJ2-3, with D perhaps matching TRBD2 (5 bases). Germline-derived CDR1 and CDR2 are MNHNY and SVGAGI (reference sequence). The CDR3 loop spans 15 amino acids. V was shortened by 10 bases and J by 1 base, with 18 bases between the two germline ends. This CDR3 reads CATCDPTRGTDTQYF. CDR3 nucleotide sequence: TGTGCCACCTGCGACCCAACTAGGGGCACAGATACGCAGTATTTT.

The CDR3 spells CASSIIEGEGTDTQYF. The CDR3 DNA is TGTGCCAGTAGTATAATAGAGGGAGAGGGCACAGATACGCAGTATTTT. The gene calls are TRBV19 and TRBJ2-3; D may be TRBD2 (5 bases). With 2 bases removed from V and 1 base from J, the gap between germline ends came to 13 bases. The CDR3 length is 16 residues. Germline V lookup: CDR1 LNHDA, CDR2 SQIVND (reference sequence).

In regard to this clonotype: Just one base apart from a much larger clone, this may be a read error. CDR3 region: CASSFLDPFQETQYF. The CDR3 DNA follows: TGTGCCAGCAGCTTTCTCGACCCCTTCCAAGAGACCCAGTACTTC. The J gene is TRBJ2-5, the V gene TRBV6-2 or TRBV6-3; D unclear. Trimming removed 6 bases from V and 1 base from J, with 15 bases in between. CDR3 length: 15 residues. From germline, CDR1 is MNHEY and CDR2 SVGEGT.

This chain joins TRBV28 and TRBJ2-5; TRBD1 matches at 7 bases. The germline V gene has CDR1 MDHEN and CDR2 SYDVKM. The CDR3 has 20 amino acids. V dropped 7 bases and J dropped 2; count of bases not matched to a gene: 25. As DNA, the CDR3 is TGTGCCAGCACCCCAAGGGGGCTTGGCTCCATTCCGGGATTTCAAGAGACCCAGTACTTC. It specifies CASTPRGLGSIPGFQETQYF.

Notes on this clonotype: With a much larger clone just one base away, this may be a read error. The CDR3 protein is CVSSWQETQYF. The CDR3 DNA reads TGTGTCAGCAGCTGGCAAGAGACCCAGTACTTC. This chain uses TRBV5-4 with TRBJ2-5; D gene unclear. Germline loops: CDR1 SGHNT, CDR2 YYREEE (reference sequence). The CDR3 has 11 amino acids.

This clonotype was recorded at least ten times. This rearrangement joins TRBV19 to TRBJ1-5; 9 nucleotides line up with TRBD1. The length of the CDR3 is 13 residues. In germline, CDR1 is LNHDA, CDR2 SQIVND (reference sequence). Unmatched junction bases numbered 4, after V lost 6 bases and J lost 7 bases. In nucleotides, the CDR3 is TGTGCCAGTAGCCCGGACAGGGGCCAGCCCCAGCATTTT. This sequence encodes CASSPDRGQPQHF.

In this sample, this clonotype turned up a few times. The J gene is TRBJ1-6, the V gene TRBV7-2, with TRBD1 matching 7 bases. V dropped 7 bases and J dropped 9; count of bases not matched to a gene: 15. Germline CDR1 SGHTA, CDR2 FQGNSA. This CDR3 spans 16 amino acids. This CDR3 is CASTLPWTGFSSPLHF. The DNA of the CDR3 is TGTGCCAGCACCCTCCCTTGGACAGGTTTTAGTTCACCCCTCCACTTT.

This chain uses TRBV27 with TRBJ1-1; 9 nucleotides align to TRBD1. CDR1 is MNHEY and CDR2 is SMNVEV in the germline V gene (reference sequence). The CDR3 sequence is 13 residues long. J lost 8 bases, V lost 3 bases, and 4 bases had no gene match. The CDR3 DNA reads as TGTGCCAGCAGTTTTACAGGGGGCCGGGAAGCTTTCTTT. Translating gives CASSFTGGREAFF.

This sequence joins TRBV28 and TRBJ1-1; D remains unclear. V was pared by 8 bases and J by 6 bases, with 16 bases between. Per the germline V gene, CDR1 is MDHEN and CDR2 is SYDVKM. The CDR3 covers 13 residues. The CDR3 here is CASSSPSGSEAFF. The CDR3 DNA follows: TGTGCCAGCTCATCCCCTAGCGGATCTGAAGCTTTCTTT.

This clonotype was detected ten times or more. At one boundary the junction diverges from the germline segment, which might be a read error. The V gene is TRBV7-6, the J gene TRBJ2-5, with a tentative D call TRBD2 (5 bases). The CDR3 covers 13 residues. Looked up from germline, CDR1 is SGHVS and CDR2 is FNYEAQ. CDR3 residues: CASSLARQETQYF. DNA of the CDR3: TGTGCCAGCAGCCTAGCCCGGCAAGAGACCCAGTACTTC.

A few counts support this clonotype. This chain connects TRBV7-9 to TRBJ2-1, with D unclear. The CDR3 consists of 12 residues. Germline V gene sequence: CDR1 SEHNR, CDR2 FQNEAQ (reference sequence). V lost 2 bases and J lost 10, with 9 bases in between. CDR3 sequence (DNA): TGTGCCAGCAGCTTACCCAGTAGCGAGCAGTTCTTC. Protein sequence: CASSLPSSEQFF.

This clonotype was observed a handful of times. The V gene is TRBV7-9, the J gene TRBJ2-1, with D possibly matching TRBD1 (5 bases). The CDR3 contains 15 residues. Germline V gene data show CDR1 as SEHNR and CDR2 as FQNEAQ (reference sequence). V dropped 4 bases and J dropped 6 bases, with 16 bases sitting between them. CDR3 nucleotide sequence: TGTGCCAGCAGCTCTGCAGGATGGGGCTCCAATGAGCAGTTCTTC. This codes for CASSSAGWGSNEQFF.

In the case of this clonotype: An end of the junction differs from the germline gene, which may be a read error. The genes are TRBV6-6 and TRBJ2-7; D ambiguous. The germline V gene has CDR1 MNHNY and CDR2 SVGAGI (reference sequence). The CDR3 covers 13 residues. For the CDR3, the DNA is TGTGCCAGCAGTTTCACACGGCTGGACGAGCGGTACTTC. Its protein is CASSFTRLDERYF.

On this clonotype: A much larger clone differs by one base, so this may be a read error. The chain carries TRBV6-2 or TRBV6-3 and TRBJ2-7; D gene ambiguous. This CDR3 region has 11 residues. The V gene's germline CDR1 is MNHEY and CDR2 SVGEGT. The CDR3 loop is CAGSYSIEQYF. The DNA for the CDR3 is TGTGCCGGCAGTTACTCGATTGAGCAGTACTTC.

The sample holds many counts of this clonotype. The chain links TRBV4-1 to TRBJ2-1, with D possibly being TRBD1 (6 bases). Looked up from germline, CDR1 is MGHRA and CDR2 is YSYEKL. Between the trimmed V and J ends, which lost 1 base and 4 bases, there was a span of 11 bases. CDR3 size: 15 residues. In DNA, the CDR3 is TGCGCCAGCAGCCAAGCTTTTACAGGGTACAATGAGCAGTTCTTC. Amino acid sequence: CASSQAFTGYNEQFF.